This T cell receptor beta chain originates from a study of cytomegalovirus exposure and HLA in healthy donors. Broader study findings: Based on reports, TCR beta sequences accurately predicted HLA-A and HLA-B alleles for most subjects.

Details on this clone: What it recognizes is unknown.

The germline V gene has CDR1 MNHEY and CDR2 SMNVEV (reference sequence). This CDR3 region has 16 residues. Trimming cost V 2 bases and J 6 bases, with 19 bases left between them. Researchers ran the PCR with 60 Vbeta and 13 Jbeta primers. The table came from immunoSEQ multiplex PCR; TCRdb's copy has only in-frame clones and leaves some out. Here the sample spans roughly 100,000 clones, roughly three quarters being singletons. Specimen: PBMCs. The TCR sequence derives from a man aged 50-59 years in good health and CMV-seropositive. The chain uses TRBV27 and TRBJ1-2; the D is unclear. The CDR3 loop reads CASSLIVTSTRDGYTF. The CDR3 DNA reads as TGTGCCAGCAGTTTAATAGTGACAAGTACTCGCGATGGCTACACCTTC.